This T cell receptor (beta chain) was captured by sequencing in a study of blood T cell repertoires in COVID-19. In the authors' methods: Nucleated cell number was recorded as an estimate derived from reference gene primer amplification. Method: immunoSEQ multiplex PCR; TCRdb's copy keeps in-frame clones and lacks some. The DNA gave D and trimming, while V, J and clone size come from that table. The top ten clones hold roughly 4.9% of a sample with 250,000 to 300,000 clones, around 84% of them seen once. This TCR was recovered from a woman aged 55 to 70 with COVID-19, enrolled during active disease. The sequenced sample was peripheral blood.

The CDR3 nucleotides read TGTGCCAGCAGTGGGTTCGGAGGGCGATATAATTCACCCCTCCACTTT. It codes for CASSGFGGRYNSPLHF. V and J are TRBV25-1 and TRBJ1-6; D gene ambiguous. Deletions cut 4 bases from V and 4 bases from J, with 14 bases between. Germline assignment: CDR1 MGHDK and CDR2 SYGVNS. This CDR3 is built from 16 residues.